The source of this TCR beta chain is a study of CD8 T cells in ankylosing spondylitis. V lost 0 bases to trimming and J lost 2 bases, with 9 bases between them. Germline loops: CDR1 SGDLS, CDR2 YYNGEE. There are 15 residues in the CDR3. This clonotype was seen a handful of times. What it binds is unknown. Study-level findings and limits: In ankylosing spondylitis blood, a motif of fewer than 10 highly homologous TCR beta variants appeared characteristic. According to the report, clones linked to the disease were significantly enriched in matched synovial fluid samples taken from ankylosing spondylitis patients. Past studies reported some motif variants in reactive arthritis synovial fluid and blood.

Quantitative 5'-RACE was performed with molecular barcodes, and it yielded the TCR beta libraries. From the 5' RACE reads, TCRdb called clonotypes with MiXCR, one entry per CDR3 protein. This table holds about 130,000 distinct CDR3 sequences, about 15% found once. The sequence was collected from a male donor with ankylosing spondylitis. Input material: blood, either unsorted or a sorted T cell fraction (not recorded which). This chain links TRBV9 with TRBJ2-1; possibly TRBD2 for D (5 bases). CDR3 in DNA: TGTGCCAGCAGCGTAGGTCTAGCCCCCTACAATGAGCAGTTCTTC. Amino acid sequence: CASSVGLAPYNEQFF.